This T cell receptor (beta chain) was sequenced during a study of blood T cells in healthy people across ages. This clonotype was seen more than once but under ten times. Trimming stripped 5 bases from V and 5 bases from J, with 22 bases between. CDR1 is SGHNT and CDR2 is YENEEA in the germline V gene. This CDR3 contains 17 residues. Primers used in a second PCR of roughly 7 to 11 cycles were a sample-barcoded 5' primer and a J-beta primer mix. TCRdb re-called the 5' RACE reads through MiXCR, storing one row per CDR3 protein. This table has some 800,000 distinct CDR3 sequences, roughly 44% appearing once.

The rearrangement joins TRBV11-3 to TRBJ2-1; TRBD1 might be the D (5 bases). Sequencing used blood. This TCR derives from a man between 60 and 75 years old in good health. The CDR3 here is CASSPRQGQGRDNEQFF. The CDR3 DNA reads TGTGCCAGCAGCCCGAGGCAGGGCCAGGGCCGAGACAATGAGCAGTTCTTC.